The source of this T cell receptor beta chain is a study of cytomegalovirus exposure and HLA in healthy donors. Overall study results and limits: Approximately 160 TCR beta chains were listed as cytomegalovirus-associated.

This CDR3 region has 15 residues. Per germline, CDR1 MNHNS and CDR2 SASEGT. Between the trimmed V and J ends, which lost 2 bases and 0 bases, there was a span of 8 bases. Turning to this clone: Its antigen remains unidentified.

Sequenced by immunoSEQ multiplex PCR; TCRdb stores in-frame clones only, minus some. The sample contains some 120,000 clones, approximately 94% of which appear only once. Separation from the approximately 660-subject first cohort characterized the roughly 110-subject validation cohort, to which the donors belonged. This TCR was sampled from a man aged 18 to 30 in good health and CMV-seronegative. V gene TRBV6-1 combines with J gene TRBJ1-3; D call uncertain. Material for sequencing was PBMCs. The DNA for the CDR3 is TGTGCCAGCAGTGAAACAGCTTACTCTGGAAACACCATATATTTT. It codes for CASSETAYSGNTIYF.